This T cell receptor (beta chain) was identified during a study of OX40 agonist ivuxolimab in advanced cancers. Study as a whole: Dose-escalation patients were diagnosed with hepatocellular carcinoma, melanoma, renal cell cancer or head and neck cancer. Patients with prior anti-PD-1, anti-PD-L1 or anti-CTLA-4 therapy were eligible; about 41% had some. A mean age of approximately 58 years, range roughly 23 to 85, was recorded, and 70% to 85% were male. Whole-study results and caveats: Relative to CD4+, CD8+ T cells held more expanded clones on average.

Measured with immunoSEQ multiplex PCR; TCRdb has only the in-frame clones, and not every one. The top ten hold more than 15% of the sample, which has 55,000 to 60,000 clones, over 90% seen once. With regard to this clone: Its antigen is still unknown.

Trimming removed 0 bases from V and 4 bases from J; junction bases left unmatched: 5. Looked up from germline, CDR1 is SGHRS and CDR2 is YFSETQ. The CDR3 spans 16 residues. The specimen was CD4+ or CD8+ T cells sorted from blood, collected in a trial of the OX40 agonist ivuxolimab. The clonotype originates from an adult with an advanced solid tumor such as melanoma, head and neck, liver or kidney cancer. The chain links TRBV5-1 to TRBJ2-2; the match to TRBD2 covers 8 bases. The CDR3 DNA is TGCGCCAGCAGCTTGGCCGAGCGGGGGAGCACCGGGGAGCTGTTTTTT. The encoded protein is CASSLAERGSTGELFF.